This TCR beta chain was sequenced for a study of blood T cell repertoires in COVID-19. Study at large: COVID-19 samples from acute and convalescent phases originated in the United States, Italy and Spain. PBMCs, B-cell-depleted T cells, or T cells provided the cDNA or gDNA that made up the material.

Per the authors' pipeline: Nucleated cell number was recorded as an estimate derived from reference gene primer amplification. The repertoire was sequenced with immunoSEQ multiplex PCR; TCRdb's copy has only in-frame clones and lacks some. From that table come the V and J calls and clone size; the DNA was used to work out D and trimming. The data show tens of thousands of clones, 83% seen once. The CDR3 contains 15 residues. The germline gives CDR1 SGHVS, CDR2 FNYEAQ. Trimming cost V 1 base and J 5 bases; bases outside gene matches: 6. This sequence originates from a human donor in a cohort sampled during active COVID-19. Sequenced: peripheral blood. This chain joins TRBV7-6 and TRBJ2-5, with TRBD1 identical over 8 bases. The CDR3 DNA reads as TGTGCCAGCAGCTTAGATCCAGGGGGCTGGGAGACCCAGTACTTC. It encodes CASSLDPGGWETQYF.